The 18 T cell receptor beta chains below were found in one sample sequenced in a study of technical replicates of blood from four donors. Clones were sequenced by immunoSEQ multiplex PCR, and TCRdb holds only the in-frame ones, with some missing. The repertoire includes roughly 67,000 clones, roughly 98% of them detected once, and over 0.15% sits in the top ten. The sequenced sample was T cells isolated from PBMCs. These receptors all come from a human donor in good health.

In DNA form, the CDR3 reads TGCGCCAGCAGCTTGGCGGGAAGCTACAATGAGCAGTTCTTC. This gives the protein CASSLAGSYNEQFF. V gene TRBV5-1 combines with J gene TRBJ2-1, with D perhaps TRBD2 (5 bases). Germline V gives CDR1 SGHRS, CDR2 YFSETQ. V lost 0 bases, J lost 3 bases, and 7 bases lay in between. The CDR3 is 14 amino acids.

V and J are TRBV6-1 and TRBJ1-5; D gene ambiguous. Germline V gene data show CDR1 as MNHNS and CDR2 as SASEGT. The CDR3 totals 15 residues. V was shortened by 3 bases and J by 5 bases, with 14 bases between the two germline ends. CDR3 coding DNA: TGTGCCAGCAGTGAGTCGGGGAACCTCGATCAGCCCCAGCATTTT. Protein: CASSESGNLDQPQHF.

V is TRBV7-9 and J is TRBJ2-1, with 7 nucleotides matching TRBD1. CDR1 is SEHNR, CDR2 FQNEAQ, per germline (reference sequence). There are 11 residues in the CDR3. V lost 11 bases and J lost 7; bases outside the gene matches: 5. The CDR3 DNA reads TGTGCCGGGGGACAGATAAATGAGCAGTTCTTC. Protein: CAGGQINEQFF.

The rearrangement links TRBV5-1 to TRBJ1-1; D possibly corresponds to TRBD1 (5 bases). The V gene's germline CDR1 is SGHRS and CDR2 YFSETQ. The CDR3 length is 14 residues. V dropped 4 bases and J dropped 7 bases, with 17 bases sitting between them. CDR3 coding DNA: TGCGCCAGCAGCCAACGGACGGGGGAGGGTGAAGCTTTCTTT. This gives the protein CASSQRTGEGEAFF.

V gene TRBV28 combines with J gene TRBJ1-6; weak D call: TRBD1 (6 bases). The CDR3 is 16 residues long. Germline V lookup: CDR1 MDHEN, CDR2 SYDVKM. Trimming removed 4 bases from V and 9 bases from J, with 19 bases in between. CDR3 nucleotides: TGTGCCAGCAGTTCATCCGTTGGGGGCCGCGGTTCACCCCTCCACTTT. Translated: CASSSSVGGRGSPLHF. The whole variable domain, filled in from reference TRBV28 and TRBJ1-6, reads DVKVTQSSRYLVKRTGEKVFLECVQDMDHENMFWYRQDPGLGLRLIYFSYDVKMKEKGDIPEGYSVSREKKERFSLILESASTNQTSMYLCASSSSVGGRGSPLHFGNGTRLTVT.

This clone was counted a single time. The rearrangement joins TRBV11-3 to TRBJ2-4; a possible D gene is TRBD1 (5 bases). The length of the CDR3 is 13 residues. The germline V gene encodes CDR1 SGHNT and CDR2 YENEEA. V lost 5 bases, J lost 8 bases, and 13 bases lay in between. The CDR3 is CASSMERTHIQYF. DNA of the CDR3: TGTGCCAGCAGCATGGAAAGGACACACATTCAGTACTTC.

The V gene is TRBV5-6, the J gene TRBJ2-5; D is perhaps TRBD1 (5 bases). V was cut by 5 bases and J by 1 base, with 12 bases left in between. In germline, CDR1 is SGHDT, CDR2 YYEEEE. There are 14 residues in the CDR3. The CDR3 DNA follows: TGTGCCAGCAGAACGACAGCTATCCAAGAGACCCAGTACTTC. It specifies CASRTTAIQETQYF.

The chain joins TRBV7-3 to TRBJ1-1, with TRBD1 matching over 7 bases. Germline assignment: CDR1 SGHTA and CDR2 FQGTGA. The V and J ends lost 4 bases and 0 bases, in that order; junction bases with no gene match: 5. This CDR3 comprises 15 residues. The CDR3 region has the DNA TGTGCCAGCAGCTCCCGGACAGGATTGAACACTGAAGCTTTCTTT. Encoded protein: CASSSRTGLNTEAFF.

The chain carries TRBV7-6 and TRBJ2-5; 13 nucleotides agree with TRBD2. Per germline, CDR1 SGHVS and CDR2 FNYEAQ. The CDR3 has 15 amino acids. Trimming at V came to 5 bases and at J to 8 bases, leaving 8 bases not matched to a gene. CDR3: CASSPRLAGGETQYF. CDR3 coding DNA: TGTGCCAGCAGCCCCCGACTAGCGGGGGGAGAAACCCAGTACTTC.

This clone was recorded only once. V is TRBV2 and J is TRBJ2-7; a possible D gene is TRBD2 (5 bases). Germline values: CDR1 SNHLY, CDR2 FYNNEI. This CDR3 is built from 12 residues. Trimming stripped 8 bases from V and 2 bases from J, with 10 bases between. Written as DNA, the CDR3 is TGTGCCAGCGGGAGATCGGCCTACGAGCAGTACTTC. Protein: CASGRSAYEQYF. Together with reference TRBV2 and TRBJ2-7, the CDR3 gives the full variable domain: EPEVTQTPSHQVTQMGQEVILRCVPISNHLYFYWYRQILGQKVEFLVSFYNNEISEKSEIFDDQFSVERPDGSNFTLKIRSTKLEDSAMYFCASGRSAYEQYFGPGTRLTVT.

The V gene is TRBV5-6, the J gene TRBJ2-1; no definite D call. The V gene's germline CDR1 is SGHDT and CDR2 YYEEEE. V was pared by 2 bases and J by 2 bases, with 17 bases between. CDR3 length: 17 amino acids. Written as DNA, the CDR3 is TGTGCCAGCAGCTTTTCTGGAGCAATACAAGCCTACAATGAGCAGTTCTTC. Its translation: CASSFSGAIQAYNEQFF.

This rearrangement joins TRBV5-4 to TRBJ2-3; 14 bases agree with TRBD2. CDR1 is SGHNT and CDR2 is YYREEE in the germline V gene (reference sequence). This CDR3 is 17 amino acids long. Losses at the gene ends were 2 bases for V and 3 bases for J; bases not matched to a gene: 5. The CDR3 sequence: CASSFRLAGGKTDTQYF. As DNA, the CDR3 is TGTGCCAGCAGCTTTAGACTAGCGGGAGGGAAGACAGATACGCAGTATTTT.

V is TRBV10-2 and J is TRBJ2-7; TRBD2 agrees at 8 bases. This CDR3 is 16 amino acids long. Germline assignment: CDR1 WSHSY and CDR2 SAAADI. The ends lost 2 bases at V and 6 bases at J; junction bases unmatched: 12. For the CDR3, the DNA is TGCGCCAGCAGTGAGGATGTGTGGCCCGGGACTAGCGAGCAGTACTTC. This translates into CASSEDVWPGTSEQYF.

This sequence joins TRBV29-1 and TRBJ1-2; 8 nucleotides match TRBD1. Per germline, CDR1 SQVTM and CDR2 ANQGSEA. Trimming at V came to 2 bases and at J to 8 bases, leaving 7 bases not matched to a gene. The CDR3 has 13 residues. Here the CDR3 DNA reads TGCAGCGTTGAACAGGGGGCCTACGGGGGCTACACCTTC. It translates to CSVEQGAYGGYTF.

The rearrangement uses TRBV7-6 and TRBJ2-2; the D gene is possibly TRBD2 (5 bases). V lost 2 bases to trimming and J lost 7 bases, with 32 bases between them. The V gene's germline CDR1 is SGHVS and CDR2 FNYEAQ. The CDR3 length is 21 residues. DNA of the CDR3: TGTGCCAGCAGCTTAAGACCCTCCAGCGGCCTGTTAAATAAACAAGGCGGGGAGCTGTTTTTT. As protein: CASSLRPSSGLLNKQGGELFF.

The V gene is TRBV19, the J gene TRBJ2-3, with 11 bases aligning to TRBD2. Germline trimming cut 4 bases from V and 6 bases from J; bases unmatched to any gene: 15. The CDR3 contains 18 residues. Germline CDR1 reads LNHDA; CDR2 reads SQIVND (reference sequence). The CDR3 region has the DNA TGTGCCAGTAGTAGTTCTAGCGGGGGGCCTTACATGGGGGATACGCAGTATTTT. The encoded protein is CASSSSSGGPYMGDTQYF.

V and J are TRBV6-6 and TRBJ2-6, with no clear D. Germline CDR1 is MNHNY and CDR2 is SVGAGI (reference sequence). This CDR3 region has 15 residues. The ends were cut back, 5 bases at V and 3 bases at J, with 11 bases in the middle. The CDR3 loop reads CASSKSFGGANVLTF. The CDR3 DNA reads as TGTGCCAGCAGTAAGAGTTTCGGTGGGGCCAACGTCCTGACTTTC.

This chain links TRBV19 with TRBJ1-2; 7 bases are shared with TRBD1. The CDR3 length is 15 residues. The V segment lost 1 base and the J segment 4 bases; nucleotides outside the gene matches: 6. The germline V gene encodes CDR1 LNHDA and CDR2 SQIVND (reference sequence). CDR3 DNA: TGTGCCAGTAGTATAGGGACAGGACCGTCCTATGGCTACACCTTC. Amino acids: CASSIGTGPSYGYTF. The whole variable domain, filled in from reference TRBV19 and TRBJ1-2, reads DGGITQSPKYLFRKEGQNVTLSCEQNLNHDAMYWYRQDPGQGLRLIYYSQIVNDFQKGDIAEGYSVSREKKESFPLTVTSAQKNPTAFYLCASSIGTGPSYGYTFGSGTRLTVV.